This T cell receptor (beta chain) was sequenced in a study of cytomegalovirus exposure and HLA in healthy donors. Study at large: The approximately 120 validation repertoires were reported in a later analysis to have been generated on the same platform as the approximately 700 first-cohort repertoires. The study, taken as a whole, reports: Associated with cytomegalovirus, according to the listing, were 150 to 200 TCR beta chains. Rare TCR sequences predominated, though certain public TCRs were found in many donors. Through in vitro validation, three CMV-associated chains were shown to be specific for CMV antigens.

The method was immunoSEQ multiplex PCR; TCRdb's version includes in-frame clones alone and lacks a portion of them. This table has approximately 300,000 clones, about nine tenths appearing once. For this clone: Antigen: not known.

Sequenced input: PBMCs. The source is a young woman in good health and CMV-seropositive.

The CDR3 sequence is CASSQGPDSYPSNYGYTF. CDR3 coding DNA: TGCGCCAGCAGCCAAGGTCCCGACAGTTACCCGTCCAACTATGGCTACACCTTC. The chain joins TRBV4-3 to TRBJ1-2, with D maybe TRBD1 (5 bases). This CDR3 contains 18 residues. The V gene lost 1 base and the J gene lost 2 bases, with 20 bases spanning the gap. Germline V gives CDR1 LGHNA, CDR2 YSLEER.